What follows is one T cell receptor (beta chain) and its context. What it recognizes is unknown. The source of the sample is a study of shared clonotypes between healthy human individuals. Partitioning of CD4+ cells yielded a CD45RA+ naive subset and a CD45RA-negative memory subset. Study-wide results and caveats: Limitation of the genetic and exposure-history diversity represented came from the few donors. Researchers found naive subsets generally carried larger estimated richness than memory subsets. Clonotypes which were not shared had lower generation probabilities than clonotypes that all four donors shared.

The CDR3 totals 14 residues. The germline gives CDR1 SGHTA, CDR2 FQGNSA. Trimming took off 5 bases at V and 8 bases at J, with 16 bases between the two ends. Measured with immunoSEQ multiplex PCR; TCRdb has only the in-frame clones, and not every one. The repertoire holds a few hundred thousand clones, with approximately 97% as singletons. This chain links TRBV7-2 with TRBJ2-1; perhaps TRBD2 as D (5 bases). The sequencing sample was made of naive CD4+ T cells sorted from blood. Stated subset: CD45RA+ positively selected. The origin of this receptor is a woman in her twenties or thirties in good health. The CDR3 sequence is CASSDQAGGDEQFF. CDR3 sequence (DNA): TGTGCCAGCAGCGACCAGGCGGGTGGGGATGAGCAGTTCTTC.